This T cell receptor (beta chain) was identified in a study of control samples from healthy donors and cancer patients. Clones were sequenced by immunoSEQ multiplex PCR, and TCRdb holds only the in-frame ones, with some missing. The table lists roughly 120,000 clones, about nine tenths of them singletons, with 4% to 4.5% in the top ten. Germline CDR1 KGHDR, CDR2 SFDVKD. This CDR3 has 13 residues. The V end was cut by 10 bases, the J end by 5 bases, with 14 bases between. V and J are TRBV24-1 and TRBJ1-5; D perhaps matches TRBD1 (5 bases). Material: blood. The TCR comes from a human donor in good health. The donor label of this sample is uncertain. This chain's CDR3 is CATGTLGDQPQHF. DNA of the CDR3: TGTGCCACGGGGACCCTTGGGGATCAGCCCCAGCATTTT.